These 27 T cell receptor beta chains came from one sample sequenced in a study of Tregs in tolerant kidney transplant recipients. Clones were read by immunoSEQ multiplex PCR, and TCRdb kept only the in-frame ones, dropping some. The data contain 85,000 to 100,000 clones, roughly 93% of them seen just once; the ten biggest clones take up approximately 0.5%. This specimen was CD4+ T cells from blood, taken before the transplant. The receptor set was obtained from a human donor who received a combined kidney and bone marrow transplant.

This chain uses TRBV30 with TRBJ2-1; tentative D call: TRBD1 (6 bases). Looked up from germline, CDR1 is GTSNPN and CDR2 is SVGIG (reference sequence). This CDR3 spans 16 amino acids. The V end was cut by 3 bases, the J end by 6 bases, with 21 bases between. The CDR3 bases are TGTGCCTGGAGCCCCCCAACAGGGAGTTTGGTCAATGAGCAGTTCTTC. This translates into CAWSPPTGSLVNEQFF. The variable domain in full, completed from reference TRBV30 and TRBJ2-1, reads SQTIHQWPATLVQPVGSPLSLECTVEGTSNPNLYWYRQAAGRGLQLLFYSVGIGQISSEVPQNLSASRPQDRQFILSSKKLLLSDSGFYLCAWSPPTGSLVNEQFFGPGTRLTVL.

The chain joins TRBV9 to TRBJ2-1; 9 bases align to TRBD2. CDR1 and CDR2 (germline): SGDLS, YYNGEE. V was pared by 2 bases and J by 9 bases, with 12 bases of the junction left unmatched. There are 16 residues in the CDR3. CDR3 DNA sequence: TGTGCCAGCAGCGTCCCAAAGGCTAGCGGGGTATCTGAGCAGTTCTTC. It specifies CASSVPKASGVSEQFF.

The chain uses TRBV7-8 and TRBJ2-1; 7 bases are shared with TRBD2. The germline V gene has CDR1 SGHVS and CDR2 FQNEAQ. The junction had 1 base not matched to a gene; V was cut back by 4 bases and J by 1 base. CDR3 length equals 14 residues. CDR3 amino acids: CASSWTRSYNEQFF. As DNA, the CDR3 is TGTGCCAGCAGCTGGACTAGGTCCTACAATGAGCAGTTCTTC.

In this sample, this clone turned up a few times. The genes are TRBV6-1 and TRBJ2-2; D might be TRBD1 (6 bases). Trimming left V 9 bases short and J 6 bases short, with 17 bases between. From germline, CDR1 is MNHNS and CDR2 SASEGT. This CDR3 has 14 residues. The CDR3 spells CASTTRGFAGELFF. The CDR3 nucleotides are TGTGCCAGTACAACCAGGGGTTTCGCCGGGGAGCTGTTTTTT.

A word on this clone: One end of the junction is discordant with germline, which a read error may explain. The gene calls are TRBV19 and TRBJ1-2, with TRBD1 matching over 8 bases. The V gene's germline CDR1 is LNHDA and CDR2 SQIVND (reference sequence). CDR3 size: 15 residues. CDR3 sequence reads: CASESGTGRYYGHTF. CDR3 nucleotide sequence: TGTGCCAGTGAGTCCGGGACAGGACGATACTATGGCCACACCTTC.

The gene calls are TRBV7-2 and TRBJ2-7; TRBD2 matches 7 bases. Germline CDR1 reads SGHTA; CDR2 reads FQGNSA. The CDR3 runs to 14 residues. V trimming: 1 base; J trimming: 6 bases; junction bases outside the gene matches: 6. CDR3 amino acids: CASSLVPGGGEQYF. The CDR3 region has the DNA TGTGCCAGCAGCTTAGTCCCGGGCGGGGGCGAGCAGTACTTC.

The rearrangement joins TRBV7-9 to TRBJ1-3; tentative D call: TRBD1 (5 bases). Germline assignment: CDR1 SEHNR and CDR2 FQNEAQ (reference sequence). V lost 5 bases and J lost 3, with 14 bases in between. This CDR3 has 15 residues. The CDR3 nucleotides read TGTGCCAGCAGCGTACGGGGGAGTAGTGGAAACACCATATATTTT. This gives the protein CASSVRGSSGNTIYF.

The V and J genes are TRBV5-1 and TRBJ1-1; D ambiguous. The germline V and J ends were trimmed by 1 base and 1 base, with 8 bases remaining between them. This CDR3 has 14 residues. Germline V gene data show CDR1 as SGHRS and CDR2 as YFSETQ. The CDR3 DNA reads as TGCGCCAGCAGCTTGAATTTCGGGAACACTGAAGCTTTCTTT. It encodes CASSLNFGNTEAFF.

The chain joins TRBV27 to TRBJ2-7; no firm D call. Trimming left V 8 bases short and J 2 bases short, with 16 bases between. There are 14 residues in the CDR3. Germline-derived CDR1 and CDR2 are MNHEY and SMNVEV (reference sequence). The chain's CDR3 is CASQNRGRPYEQYF. The DNA for the CDR3 is TGTGCCAGCCAAAACCGCGGCAGACCCTACGAGCAGTACTTC.

This clone appeared a single time. CDR3 bases: TGTGCCAGCAGCCCCGGTAGCGGGGGGGCCCAAGATACGCAGTATTTT. The encoded protein is CASSPGSGGAQDTQYF. The chain is built from TRBV5-4 and TRBJ2-3, with TRBD2 matching over 11 bases. This CDR3 region has 16 residues. Germline CDR1 SGHNT, CDR2 YYREEE (reference sequence). V shed 4 bases, J shed 5 bases, and the junction held 9 bases outside the gene matches.

In its sample, this clone was seen a few times. The V and J genes are TRBV5-6 and TRBJ1-1; D ambiguous. This CDR3 has 13 amino acids. V was pared by 4 bases and J by 5 bases, with 12 bases between. The germline V gene encodes CDR1 SGHDT and CDR2 YYEEEE. CDR3 nucleotide sequence: TGTGCCAGCAGCCCGACTTGGGAGACTGAAGCTTTCTTT. This sequence encodes CASSPTWETEAFF.

V gene TRBV7-9 combines with J gene TRBJ1-4; D possibly corresponds to TRBD1 (5 bases). CDR1 and CDR2 from the germline V gene are SEHNR and FQNEAQ (reference sequence). The CDR3 contains 15 residues. V lost 7 bases, J lost 0 bases, and 12 bases lay in between. The CDR3 coding sequence is TGTGCCAGCACCCGCATGACAGCAACTAATGAAAAACTGTTTTTT. The encoded protein is CASTRMTATNEKLFF. The complete variable domain, with remaining parts taken from reference TRBV7-9 and TRBJ1-4, reads DTGVSQNPRHKITKRGQNVTFRCDPISEHNRLYWYRQTLGQGPEFLTYFQNEAQLEKSRLLSDRFSAERPKGSFSTLEIQRTEQGDSAMYLCASTRMTATNEKLFFGSGTQLSVL.

The count of this clone is one. The chain couples TRBV6-6 to TRBJ1-1; D call uncertain. Germline V lookup: CDR1 MNHNY, CDR2 SVGAGI (reference sequence). The ends were cut back, 0 bases at V and 2 bases at J, with 7 bases in the middle. CDR3 length equals 14 residues. CDR3 DNA: TGTGCCAGCAGTTACTCGGCGGTCAACACTGAAGCTTTCTTT. Amino acids: CASSYSAVNTEAFF.

CDR3 coding DNA: TGTGCCAGCAGCTTACTGGGACAGGGGTATGGCTACACCTTC. Its translation: CASSLLGQGYGYTF. The gene calls are TRBV11-2 and TRBJ1-2; TRBD1 matches 10 bases. This CDR3 has 14 residues. Losses at the gene ends were 2 bases for V and 5 bases for J; bases not matched to a gene: 2. The V gene's germline CDR1 is SGHAT and CDR2 FQNNGV. The whole variable domain, remainder taken from reference TRBV11-2 and TRBJ1-2, is EAGVAQSPRYKIIEKRQSVAFWCNPISGHATLYWYQQILGQGPKLLIQFQNNGVVDDSQLPKDRFSAERLKGVDSTLKIQPAKLEDSAVYLCASSLLGQGYGYTFGSGTRLTVV.

The chain links TRBV7-9 to TRBJ2-5; 12 nucleotides agree with TRBD2. This CDR3 is built from 16 residues. V shed 5 bases, J shed 3 bases, and the junction held 7 bases outside the gene matches. CDR1 and CDR2 from the germline V gene are SEHNR and FQNEAQ (reference sequence). CDR3 sequence: CASSPRLAGEKETQYF. As DNA, the CDR3 is TGTGCCAGCAGCCCCCGACTAGCGGGAGAAAAAGAGACCCAGTACTTC.

The rearrangement joins TRBV28 to TRBJ1-5; the match to TRBD1 covers 7 bases. Trimming cost V 5 bases and J 4 bases; bases outside gene matches: 5. Looked up from germline, CDR1 is MDHEN and CDR2 is SYDVKM. This CDR3 is 14 amino acids long. The CDR3 here is CASSGNRGNQPQHF. CDR3 DNA sequence: TGTGCCAGCAGTGGCAACAGGGGTAATCAGCCCCAGCATTTT.

The rearrangement links TRBV9 to TRBJ1-3; 12 positions match TRBD1. The CDR3 contains 14 residues. Germline trimming cut 5 bases from V and 10 bases from J; bases unmatched to any gene: 7. CDR1 SGDLS and CDR2 YYNGEE come from the germline V gene. The CDR3 nucleotides are TGTGCCAGCAGTGAGGGACAGGGGGCCGGGACCATATATTTT. It translates to CASSEGQGAGTIYF.

V usage is TRBV6-5 and J usage is TRBJ1-4; D is ambiguous. The V gene lost 6 bases and the J gene lost 3 bases, with 11 bases spanning the gap. This CDR3 has 14 residues. Germline CDR1 reads MNHEY; CDR2 reads SVGAGI. This CDR3 reads CASSYSSANEKLFF. CDR3 in DNA: TGTGCCAGCAGCTACAGCTCCGCTAATGAAAAACTGTTTTTT.

The genes are TRBV30 and TRBJ1-4; TRBD1 matches 9 bases. The germline CDR1 and CDR2 sequences are GTSNPN and SVGIG (reference sequence). With V trimmed by 2 bases and J by 7 bases, 8 bases remained unmatched. This CDR3 has 15 residues. This chain's CDR3 is CAWSKPTGGIEKLFF. CDR3 coding DNA: TGTGCCTGGAGTAAGCCGACAGGGGGGATTGAAAAACTGTTTTTT.

The J gene is TRBJ2-1, the V gene TRBV11-2; the D gene is possibly TRBD2 (6 bases). The length of the CDR3 is 17 residues. V was pared by 5 bases and J by 1 base, with 18 bases between. CDR1 and CDR2 from the germline V gene are SGHAT and FQNNGV. The CDR3 loop reads CASSPLLPGGSYNEQFF. CDR3 nucleotide sequence: TGTGCCAGCAGCCCCCTCCTTCCCGGGGGATCCTACAATGAGCAGTTCTTC.

The rearrangement links TRBV4-2 to TRBJ2-1; 9 bases fit TRBD1. The CDR3 runs to 16 residues. V dropped 4 bases and J dropped 4; count of bases not matched to a gene: 8. In germline, CDR1 is LGHNA, CDR2 YNFKEQ. Here the CDR3 reads CASSRPGTGTYNEQFF. CDR3 nucleotide sequence: TGTGCCAGCAGCCGGCCAGGGACAGGGACGTACAATGAGCAGTTCTTC.

The chain carries TRBV28 and TRBJ1-4; no clear D gene. The CDR3 loop spans 16 amino acids. The V end lost 5 bases, the J end lost 0 bases, and 13 bases lay between the germline ends. CDR1 is MDHEN, CDR2 SYDVKM, per germline. CDR3 sequence (DNA): TGTGCCAGCAGTAGTCCACCGAGTGCAACTAATGAAAAACTGTTTTTT. Protein product: CASSSPPSATNEKLFF.

The chain employs TRBV5-1 and TRBJ2-4; TRBD2 agrees at 10 bases. Germline CDR1 is SGHRS and CDR2 is YFSETQ. The CDR3 loop spans 16 amino acids. The V gene end was trimmed by 4 bases and the J gene end by 9 bases; junction bases not matched to a gene: 13. The CDR3 DNA reads TGCGCCAGCAGCAATGAAACTAGCGGGGCCCGAGGCATTCAGTACTTC. Protein product: CASSNETSGARGIQYF.

This chain links TRBV5-1 with TRBJ1-6, with a tentative D call TRBD1 (5 bases). The V end lost 4 bases, the J end lost 6 bases, and 14 bases lay between the germline ends. CDR3 size: 15 residues. Germline V gene lookup returns CDR1 SGHRS and CDR2 YFSETQ. Written as DNA, the CDR3 is TGCGCCAGCAGCGCAAAACAGGTCGCTAATTCACCCCTCCACTTT. This gives the protein CASSAKQVANSPLHF.

This clone was observed once. At one end the junction does not follow the germline gene, possibly because of a read error. The chain joins TRBV5-1 to TRBJ2-7, with TRBD2 matching over 14 bases. This CDR3 is built from 14 residues. Germline V gives CDR1 SGHRS, CDR2 YFSETQ. The CDR3: CASSPGTSGSAGLF. The CDR3 region has the DNA TGCGCCAGCAGCCCCGGGACTAGCGGGAGCGCCGGTCTTTTC.

J is TRBJ2-7 and V is TRBV19; 7 positions agree with TRBD2. The CDR3 has 15 amino acids. Germline CDR1 reads LNHDA; CDR2 reads SQIVND (reference sequence). Trimming took 2 bases from V and 2 from J; bases not matched to a gene: 6. CDR3 bases: TGTGCCAGTAGTATAAGAGCTAGCGGCACCTACGAGCAGTACTTC. This translates into CASSIRASGTYEQYF.

The rearrangement links TRBV29-1 to TRBJ2-5, with TRBD1 matching over 11 bases. V lost 1 base to trimming and J lost 4 bases; unmatched junction nucleotides: 8. From germline, CDR1 is SQVTM and CDR2 ANQGSEA. The CDR3 is 16 residues long. CDR3 sequence: CSVEGRGQGAGETQYF. CDR3 in DNA: TGCAGCGTTGAAGGCCGAGGACAGGGGGCTGGAGAGACCCAGTACTTC.